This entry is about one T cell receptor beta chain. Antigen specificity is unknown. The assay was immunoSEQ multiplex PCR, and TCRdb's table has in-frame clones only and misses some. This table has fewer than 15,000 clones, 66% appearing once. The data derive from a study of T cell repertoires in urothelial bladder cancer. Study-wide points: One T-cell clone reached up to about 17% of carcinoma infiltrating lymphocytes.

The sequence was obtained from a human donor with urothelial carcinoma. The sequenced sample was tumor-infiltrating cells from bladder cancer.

CDR3 nucleotide sequence: TGTGCCAGCAGTTTGACAGGGGCGGGGCATTCACCCCTCCACTTT. Translated: CASSLTGAGHSPLHF. V usage is TRBV6-5 and J usage is TRBJ1-6; 8 positions agree with TRBD1. V was clipped by 4 bases and J by 8 bases; unmatched bases: 7. CDR3 length equals 15 residues. The V gene's germline CDR1 is MNHEY and CDR2 SVGAGI.